Listed below are T cell receptor beta chains from one sample, sequenced in a study of blood T cell repertoires in COVID-19. TCRdb keeps only in-frame clones here, not all; method: immunoSEQ multiplex PCR. Of approximately 270,000 clones in the sample, around 85% were seen once. The sequencing input was peripheral blood. These receptors came from a man aged 80 or over with acute or convalescent COVID-19. CDR3s include the opening cysteine and the closing phenylalanine or tryptophan. D genes are given only for firm matches. A clone size is listed for some rows: how often the clone was seen (once, few, many), or a class if it is expanded.

d_gene: TRBD1
j_gene: TRBJ2-7
v_gene: TRBV6-5
abundance: .
CDR3nt: TGTGCCAGCAGACGACCGACAGGGTGGGTCGAGCAGTACTTC
CDR3aa: CASRRPTGWVEQYF

d_gene: .
j_gene: TRBJ1-4
v_gene: TRBV7-2
abundance: .
CDR3nt: TGTGCCAGCAGCTTAGGGGGACAACAAAAACTGTTTTTT
CDR3aa: CASSLGGQQKLFF

d_gene: TRBD1
j_gene: TRBJ1-6
v_gene: TRBV27
abundance: once
CDR3nt: TGTGCCAGCAGGATCGGACAGGATAATTCACCCCTCCACTTT
CDR3aa: CASRIGQDNSPLHF

d_gene: .
j_gene: TRBJ1-2
v_gene: TRBV5-8
abundance: .
CDR3nt: TGTGCCAGCAGCTTGGGTCCTAACTCTTATGGCTACACCTTC
CDR3aa: CASSLGPNSYGYTF

d_gene: TRBD1
j_gene: TRBJ1-4
v_gene: TRBV11-2
abundance: .
CDR3nt: TGTGCCAGCAGCTTGTTTACCGGGACAGGCGGTGAAAAACTGTTTTTT
CDR3aa: CASSLFTGTGGEKLFF

d_gene: TRBD2
j_gene: TRBJ2-1
v_gene: TRBV7-3
abundance: .
CDR3nt: TGTGCCAGCAGCTCGCGAAAGGGACTAGAGAATGAGCAGTTCTTC
CDR3aa: CASSSRKGLENEQFF

d_gene: TRBD2
j_gene: TRBJ2-7
v_gene: TRBV11-2
abundance: .
CDR3nt: TGTGCCAGCAGCTTAGATTATACGGGAGGGGAGCAGTACTTC
CDR3aa: CASSLDYTGGEQYF

d_gene: TRBD1
j_gene: TRBJ1-5
v_gene: TRBV10-3
abundance: .
CDR3nt: TGTGCCATCAGTGACCGGGACAGCCACAATCAGCCCCAGCATTTT
CDR3aa: CAISDRDSHNQPQHF

d_gene: TRBD1
j_gene: TRBJ1-2
v_gene: TRBV5-1
abundance: .
CDR3nt: TGCGCCAGCAGCTGGACAGGGGCGAACTATGGCTACACCTTC
CDR3aa: CASSWTGANYGYTF

d_gene: TRBD2
j_gene: TRBJ2-1
v_gene: TRBV5-1
abundance: .
CDR3nt: TGCGCCAGCAGCTTTAGCGGGAGGGCCTACAATGAGCAGTTCTTC
CDR3aa: CASSFSGRAYNEQFF

d_gene: .
j_gene: TRBJ1-1
v_gene: TRBV11-3
abundance: .
CDR3nt: TGTGCCAGCAGCCAGGAGGAAGGCACTGAAGCTTTCTTT
CDR3aa: CASSQEEGTEAFF

d_gene: TRBD1
j_gene: TRBJ1-6
v_gene: TRBV19
abundance: .
CDR3nt: TGTGCCAGTAGTATGGGGGACAGGGTGAATTCACCCCTCCACTTT
CDR3aa: CASSMGDRVNSPLHF

d_gene: TRBD1
j_gene: TRBJ1-5
v_gene: TRBV6-1
abundance: .
CDR3nt: TGTGCCAGCAGTGAAGGACAGGGGTTCAATCAGCCCCAGCATTTT
CDR3aa: CASSEGQGFNQPQHF

d_gene: .
j_gene: TRBJ2-3
v_gene: TRBV5-6
abundance: .
CDR3nt: TGTGCCAGCAGGGTCCCGGGGAAATTTGAAACAGATACGCAGTATTTT
CDR3aa: CASRVPGKFETDTQYF

d_gene: .
j_gene: TRBJ1-6
v_gene: TRBV2
abundance: .
CDR3nt: TGTGCCAGCAGTGAAGCGCGGGGTTATAATTCACCCCTCCACTTT
CDR3aa: CASSEARGYNSPLHF

d_gene: TRBD1
j_gene: TRBJ1-5
v_gene: TRBV28
abundance: .
CDR3nt: TGTGCCAGCAGTTCCCCCCCGGCAGGGGGAAATCAGCCCCAGCATTTT
CDR3aa: CASSSPPAGGNQPQHF

d_gene: .
j_gene: TRBJ1-2
v_gene: TRBV11-2
abundance: .
CDR3nt: TGTGCCAGCAGCTTAGGGCAGGGAAGCTACTATGGCTACACCTTC
CDR3aa: CASSLGQGSYYGYTF

d_gene: TRBD1
j_gene: TRBJ2-3
v_gene: TRBV6-4
abundance: .
CDR3nt: TGTGCCAGCAGTCCCTCGGGACAGACAGATACGCAGTATTTT
CDR3aa: CASSPSGQTDTQYF

d_gene: TRBD1
j_gene: TRBJ1-2
v_gene: TRBV19
abundance: .
CDR3nt: TGTGCCAGTAGTATAGCCTGGACAGGATCCAACTATGGCTACACCTTC
CDR3aa: CASSIAWTGSNYGYTF

d_gene: .
j_gene: TRBJ2-3
v_gene: TRBV11-2
abundance: .
CDR3nt: TGTGCCAGCAGCCCAAGCACAGATACGCAGTATTTT
CDR3aa: CASSPSTDTQYF

d_gene: TRBD2
j_gene: TRBJ2-7
v_gene: TRBV13
abundance: .
CDR3nt: TGTGCCAGCAGCTCCCACCCCCGACTAGCGGGGGGGCCTTACGAGCAGTACTTC
CDR3aa: CASSSHPRLAGGPYEQYF

d_gene: .
j_gene: TRBJ1-6
v_gene: TRBV7-9
abundance: few
CDR3nt: TGTGCCAGCAGCCCCCCGGGCTATAATTCACCCCTCCACTTT
CDR3aa: CASSPPGYNSPLHF

d_gene: TRBD2
j_gene: TRBJ2-1
v_gene: TRBV28
abundance: .
CDR3nt: TGTGCCAGCAAGAGCGGGGACCTCTACAATGAGCAGTTCTTC
CDR3aa: CASKSGDLYNEQFF

d_gene: .
j_gene: TRBJ1-3
v_gene: TRBV9
abundance: few
CDR3nt: TGTGCCAGCAGCGTAGAAAGGGGCTCTGGAAACACCATATATTTT
CDR3aa: CASSVERGSGNTIYF

d_gene: TRBD1
j_gene: TRBJ1-1
v_gene: TRBV28
abundance: few
CDR3nt: TGTGCCGTATCGGGACAGCTTATGAACACTGAAGCTTTCTTT
CDR3aa: CAVSGQLMNTEAFF

d_gene: TRBD2
j_gene: TRBJ2-3
v_gene: TRBV27
abundance: .
CDR3nt: TGTGCCAGCAGTTTAAGTCTGGCGGGAGGGTTGTCAGATACGCAGTATTTT
CDR3aa: CASSLSLAGGLSDTQYF

d_gene: TRBD1
j_gene: TRBJ1-5
v_gene: TRBV2
abundance: .
CDR3nt: TGTGCCAGCAGTCCCGACAGGGTTGATCAGCCCCAGCATTTT
CDR3aa: CASSPDRVDQPQHF

d_gene: .
j_gene: TRBJ1-3
v_gene: TRBV3-1/TRBV3-2
abundance: .
CDR3nt: TGTGCCAGCAGCCTCAGGGGAGTGGAAGGAAACACCATATATTTT
CDR3aa: CASSLRGVEGNTIYF

d_gene: TRBD1
j_gene: TRBJ1-5
v_gene: TRBV5-4
abundance: .
CDR3nt: TGTGCCAGCAGCTTCGGAGGGGGCATCAATCAGCCCCAGCATTTT
CDR3aa: CASSFGGGINQPQHF

d_gene: .
j_gene: TRBJ2-7
v_gene: TRBV10-1
abundance: .
CDR3nt: TGCGCCAGCAGTGAGTCTCCGGGTTTCGGCTACGAGCAGTACTTC
CDR3aa: CASSESPGFGYEQYF

d_gene: TRBD1
j_gene: TRBJ1-1
v_gene: TRBV18
abundance: .
CDR3nt: TGTGCCAGCTCACCAAGGAGACAGGGGATCGGCACTGAAGCTTTCTTT
CDR3aa: CASSPRRQGIGTEAFF

d_gene: .
j_gene: TRBJ1-5
v_gene: TRBV27
abundance: .
CDR3nt: TGTGCCAGCAGATCAGACAGCTTCAATCAGCCCCAGCATTTT
CDR3aa: CASRSDSFNQPQHF

d_gene: TRBD1
j_gene: TRBJ1-5
v_gene: TRBV28
abundance: .
CDR3nt: TGTGCCAGCAGGAGGGCGGGACAGGTCAATCAGCCCCAGCATTTT
CDR3aa: CASRRAGQVNQPQHF

d_gene: TRBD2
j_gene: TRBJ2-1
v_gene: TRBV29-1
abundance: once
CDR3nt: TGCAGCGTTGGGGGACTAGCGGCATTCTACAATGAGCAGTTCTTC
CDR3aa: CSVGGLAAFYNEQFF

d_gene: .
j_gene: TRBJ2-3
v_gene: TRBV5-1
abundance: .
CDR3nt: TGCGCCAGCAGCTCCAACGCGAGGGCGGCTTCGCAGTATTTT
CDR3aa: CASSSNARAASQYF

d_gene: TRBD1
j_gene: TRBJ2-2
v_gene: TRBV6-6
abundance: .
CDR3nt: TGTGCCAGCAGTTTACAGGGGAACGGGGAGCTGTTTTTT
CDR3aa: CASSLQGNGELFF

d_gene: .
j_gene: TRBJ1-2
v_gene: TRBV19
abundance: few
CDR3nt: TGTGCCAGTAGTTGGGGGGGCCCCAACTATGGCTACACCTTC
CDR3aa: CASSWGGPNYGYTF

d_gene: TRBD1
j_gene: TRBJ2-3
v_gene: TRBV5-1
abundance: .
CDR3nt: TGCGCCAGCAGCTTGTCCGACAGGGGACGGACAGATACGCAGTATTTT
CDR3aa: CASSLSDRGRTDTQYF

d_gene: .
j_gene: TRBJ2-1
v_gene: TRBV7-3
abundance: .
CDR3nt: TGTGCCAGCAGTAGGGACTCCCAGAATGAGCAGTTCTTC
CDR3aa: CASSRDSQNEQFF

d_gene: TRBD2
j_gene: TRBJ2-7
v_gene: TRBV10-3
abundance: .
CDR3nt: TGTGCCATCAGTGAGTTGGGAGGGGCCTACGAGCAGTACTTC
CDR3aa: CAISELGGAYEQYF

d_gene: .
j_gene: TRBJ1-5
v_gene: TRBV6-5
abundance: few
CDR3nt: TGTGCCCTAGGGCAGGGTGGGCAGCCCCAGCATTTT
CDR3aa: CALGQGGQPQHF

d_gene: TRBD1
j_gene: TRBJ2-3
v_gene: TRBV15
abundance: .
CDR3nt: TGTGCCACCAGCAGGGGAAATACACCGGGAACAGGGGGCCGGTTCAGCACAGATACGCAGTATTTT
CDR3aa: CATSRGNTPGTGGRFSTDTQYF

d_gene: TRBD1
j_gene: TRBJ2-7
v_gene: TRBV5-1
abundance: .
CDR3nt: TGCGCCAGCAGCTTGACCCACTCAACCGGGACAGCCCCCTACGAGCAGTACTTC
CDR3aa: CASSLTHSTGTAPYEQYF

d_gene: .
j_gene: TRBJ1-5
v_gene: TRBV9
abundance: .
CDR3nt: TGTGCCAGCAGCGTAGGACACCTTAGCAATCAGCCCCAGCATTTT
CDR3aa: CASSVGHLSNQPQHF

d_gene: .
j_gene: TRBJ2-7
v_gene: TRBV21-1
abundance: .
CDR3nt: TGTGCCAGCAGCAAAGACCCGGGGACAGGGGAGAACTTC
CDR3aa: CASSKDPGTGENF

d_gene: TRBD1
j_gene: TRBJ1-2
v_gene: TRBV5-1
abundance: .
CDR3nt: TGCGCCAGCAGCTTGGCCGCGGGACAGGGTAACTATGGCTACACCTTC
CDR3aa: CASSLAAGQGNYGYTF

d_gene: .
j_gene: TRBJ1-1
v_gene: TRBV29-1
abundance: .
CDR3nt: TGCAGCGTTGAAATGTATTGGACACAGAGGGAAGCTTTCTTT
CDR3aa: CSVEMYWTQREAFF

d_gene: .
j_gene: TRBJ2-7
v_gene: TRBV25-1
abundance: .
CDR3nt: TGTGCCAGCAGTATCACAGGTTACGAGCAGTACTTC
CDR3aa: CASSITGYEQYF

d_gene: .
j_gene: TRBJ1-5
v_gene: TRBV2
abundance: .
CDR3nt: TGTGCCAGCAGCGACATTAATCAGCCCCAGCATTTT
CDR3aa: CASSDINQPQHF

d_gene: TRBD1
j_gene: TRBJ1-1
v_gene: TRBV7-2
abundance: .
CDR3nt: TGTGCCAGCAGTTCCCATAGGGGGCGCACTGAAGCTTTCTTT
CDR3aa: CASSSHRGRTEAFF

d_gene: .
j_gene: TRBJ2-2
v_gene: TRBV5-1
abundance: .
CDR3nt: TGCGCCAGCAGCTTGGAAACCCCGCGGACCGGGGAGCTGTTTTTT
CDR3aa: CASSLETPRTGELFF

d_gene: .
j_gene: TRBJ1-3
v_gene: TRBV6-1
abundance: once
CDR3nt: TGTGCCAGCAGTGACCGCCCAGTCTCTGGAAACACCATATATTTT
CDR3aa: CASSDRPVSGNTIYF

d_gene: TRBD1
j_gene: TRBJ1-6
v_gene: TRBV19
abundance: .
CDR3nt: TGTGCCAGTAGCCCTAACAGGGGGCCGAGTTCACCCCTCCACTTT
CDR3aa: CASSPNRGPSSPLHF

d_gene: .
j_gene: TRBJ2-7
v_gene: TRBV19
abundance: .
CDR3nt: TGTGCCAGTAGTAGAGGAGGTCTCTACGAGCAGTACTTC
CDR3aa: CASSRGGLYEQYF